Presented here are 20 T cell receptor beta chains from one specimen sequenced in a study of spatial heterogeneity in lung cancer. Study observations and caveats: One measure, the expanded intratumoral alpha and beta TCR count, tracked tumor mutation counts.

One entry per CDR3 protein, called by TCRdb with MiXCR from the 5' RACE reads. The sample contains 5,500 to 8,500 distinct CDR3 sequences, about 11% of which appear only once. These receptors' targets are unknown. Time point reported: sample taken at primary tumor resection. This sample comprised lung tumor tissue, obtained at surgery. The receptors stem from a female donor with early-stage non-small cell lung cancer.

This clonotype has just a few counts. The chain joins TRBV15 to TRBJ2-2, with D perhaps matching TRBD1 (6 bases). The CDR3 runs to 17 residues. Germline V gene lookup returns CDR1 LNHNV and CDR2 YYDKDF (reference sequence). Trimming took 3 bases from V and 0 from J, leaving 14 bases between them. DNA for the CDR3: TGTGCCACCAGCAGGGACAACAGGGCCTCGAACACCGGGGAGCTGTTTTTT. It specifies CATSRDNRASNTGELFF. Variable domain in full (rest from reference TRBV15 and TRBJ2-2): DAMVIQNPRYQVTQFGKPVTLSCSQTLNHNVMYWYQQKSSQAPKLLFHYYDKDFNNEADTPDNFQSRRPNTSFCFLDIRSPGLGDTAMYLCATSRDNRASNTGELFFGEGSRLTVL.

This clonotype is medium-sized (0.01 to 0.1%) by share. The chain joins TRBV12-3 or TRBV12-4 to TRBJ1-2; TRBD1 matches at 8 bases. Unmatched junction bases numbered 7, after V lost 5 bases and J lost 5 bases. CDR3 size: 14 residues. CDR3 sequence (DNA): TGTGCCAGCAGTACAGGACAGGGAGTTTATGGCTACACCTTC. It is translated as CASSTGQGVYGYTF.

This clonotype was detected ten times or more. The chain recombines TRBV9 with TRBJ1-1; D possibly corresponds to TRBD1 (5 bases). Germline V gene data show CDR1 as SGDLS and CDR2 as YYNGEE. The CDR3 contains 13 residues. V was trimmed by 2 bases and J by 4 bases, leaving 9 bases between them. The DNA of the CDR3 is TGTGCCAGCAGCGTTCAGGGTTCCACTGAAGCTTTCTTT. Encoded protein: CASSVQGSTEAFF.

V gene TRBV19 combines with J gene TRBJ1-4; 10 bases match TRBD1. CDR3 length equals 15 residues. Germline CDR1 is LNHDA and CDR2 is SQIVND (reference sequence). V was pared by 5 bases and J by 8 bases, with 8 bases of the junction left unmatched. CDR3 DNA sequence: TGTGCCAGTAGTGGCCCCGGGACAGGGGACGAAAAACTGTTTTTT. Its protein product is CASSGPGTGDEKLFF.

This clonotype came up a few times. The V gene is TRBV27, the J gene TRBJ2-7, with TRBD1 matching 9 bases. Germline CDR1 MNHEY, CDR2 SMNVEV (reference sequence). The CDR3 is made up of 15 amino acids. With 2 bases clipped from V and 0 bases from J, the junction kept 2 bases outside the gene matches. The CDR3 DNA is TGTGCCAGCAGTTTACAGACAGGGGGCTCCTACGAGCAGTACTTC. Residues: CASSLQTGGSYEQYF.

CDR3 protein: CASSPRTGPQYNEQFF. The CDR3 DNA reads TGTGCCAGCAGCCCGCGGACAGGACCCCAATACAATGAGCAGTTCTTC. The rearrangement joins TRBV7-9 to TRBJ2-1, with 7 bases fitting TRBD1. The germline CDR1 and CDR2 sequences are SEHNR and FQNEAQ (reference sequence). This CDR3 is 16 amino acids long. V was pared by 5 bases and J by 4 bases, with 11 bases of the junction left unmatched.

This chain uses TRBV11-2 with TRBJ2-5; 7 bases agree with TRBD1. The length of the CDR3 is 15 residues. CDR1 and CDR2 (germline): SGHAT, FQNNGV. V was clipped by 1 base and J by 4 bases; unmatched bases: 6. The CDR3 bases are TGTGCCAGCAGCTTAGGGGACAGCTGGAGAGAGACCCAGTACTTC. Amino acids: CASSLGDSWRETQYF.

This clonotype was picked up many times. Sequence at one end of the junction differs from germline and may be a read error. For the CDR3, the DNA is TGTGCCAGCAGTCCAAAAGGTCGCGATCAGAGTTTT. Its translation: CASSPKGRDQSF. V is TRBV12-3 or TRBV12-4 and J is TRBJ2-3; D is ambiguous. The CDR3 has 12 amino acids.

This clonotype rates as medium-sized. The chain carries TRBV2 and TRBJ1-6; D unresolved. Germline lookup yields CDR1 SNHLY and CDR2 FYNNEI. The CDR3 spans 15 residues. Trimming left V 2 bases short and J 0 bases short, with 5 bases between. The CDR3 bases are TGTGCCAGCAGTGAACGGAGCTCCTATAATTCACCCCTCCACTTT. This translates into CASSERSSYNSPLHF. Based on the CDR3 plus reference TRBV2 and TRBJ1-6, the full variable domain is EPEVTQTPSHQVTQMGQEVILRCVPISNHLYFYWYRQILGQKVEFLVSFYNNEISEKSEIFDDQFSVERPDGSNFTLKIRSTKLEDSAMYFCASSERSSYNSPLHFGNGTRLTVT.

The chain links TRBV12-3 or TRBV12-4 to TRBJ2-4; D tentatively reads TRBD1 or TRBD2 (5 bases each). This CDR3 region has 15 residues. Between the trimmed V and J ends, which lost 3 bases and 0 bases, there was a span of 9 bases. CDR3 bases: TGTGCCAGCAGTTTGGGGACGTTAGCCAAAAACATTCAGTACTTC. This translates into CASSLGTLAKNIQYF.

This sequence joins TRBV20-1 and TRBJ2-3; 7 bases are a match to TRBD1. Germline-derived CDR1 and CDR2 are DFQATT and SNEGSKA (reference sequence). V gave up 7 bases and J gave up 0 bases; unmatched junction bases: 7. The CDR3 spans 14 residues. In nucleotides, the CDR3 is TGCAGTGTTAAGAGGGGGCCAAGCACAGATACGCAGTATTTT. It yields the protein CSVKRGPSTDTQYF.

The CDR3 spells CASSLDPSRVYEQYF. CDR3 DNA: TGTGCCAGCAGCTTAGATCCTAGCCGGGTCTACGAGCAGTACTTC. J is TRBJ2-7 and V is TRBV7-2; D is perhaps TRBD2 (5 bases). Germline V gene sequence: CDR1 SGHTA, CDR2 FQGNSA. V shed 1 base and J shed 3 bases, with 13 bases lying between them. The CDR3 length is 15 residues.

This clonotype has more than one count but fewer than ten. In DNA, the CDR3 is TGCGCCAGCAGTCAGGACTCCTACGAGCAGTACTTC. Translated: CASSQDSYEQYF. V gene TRBV23-1 combines with J gene TRBJ2-7; D not certain. TRBV23-1 is placed among ORFs of uncertain function. V dropped 3 bases and J dropped 0 bases, with 3 bases sitting between them. The CDR3 has 12 amino acids.

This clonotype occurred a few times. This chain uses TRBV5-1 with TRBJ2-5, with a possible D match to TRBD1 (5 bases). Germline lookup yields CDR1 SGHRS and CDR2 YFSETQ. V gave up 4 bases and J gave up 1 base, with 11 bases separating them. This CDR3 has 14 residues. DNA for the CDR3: TGCGCCAGCAGCATACAAACAGGCCAAGAGACCCAGTACTTC. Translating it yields CASSIQTGQETQYF.

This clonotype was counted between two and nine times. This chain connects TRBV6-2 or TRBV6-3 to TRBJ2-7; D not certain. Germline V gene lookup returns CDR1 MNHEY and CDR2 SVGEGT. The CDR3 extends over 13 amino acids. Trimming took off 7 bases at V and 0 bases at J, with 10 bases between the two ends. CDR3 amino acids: CASTSLSSYEQYF. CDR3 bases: TGTGCCAGCACGAGTCTCAGCTCCTACGAGCAGTACTTC.

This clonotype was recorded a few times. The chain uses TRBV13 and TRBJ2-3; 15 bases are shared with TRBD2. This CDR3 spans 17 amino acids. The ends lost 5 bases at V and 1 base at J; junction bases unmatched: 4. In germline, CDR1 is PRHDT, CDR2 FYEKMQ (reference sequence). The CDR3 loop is CASSAGLAGGGTDTQYF. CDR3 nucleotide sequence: TGTGCCAGCAGCGCGGGACTAGCGGGGGGCGGCACAGATACGCAGTATTTT.

CDR3 amino acids: CASSQERLLGSEQYF. The CDR3 bases are TGTGCCAGCAGCCAAGAAAGGTTATTGGGGAGCGAGCAGTACTTC. The chain uses TRBV3-1 and TRBJ2-7; D possibly corresponds to TRBD2 (5 bases). Trimming took 0 bases from V and 6 from J, leaving 15 bases between them. Germline V CDR1 and CDR2: LGHDT, YNNKEL (reference sequence). CDR3 length equals 15 residues.

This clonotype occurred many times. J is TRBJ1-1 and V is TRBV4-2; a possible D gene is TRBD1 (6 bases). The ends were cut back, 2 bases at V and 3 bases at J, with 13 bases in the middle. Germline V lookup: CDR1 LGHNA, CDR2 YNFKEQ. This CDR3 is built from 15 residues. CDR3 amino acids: CASSQPTGLDTEAFF. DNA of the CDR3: TGTGCCAGCAGCCAACCCACAGGGTTGGACACTGAAGCTTTCTTT.

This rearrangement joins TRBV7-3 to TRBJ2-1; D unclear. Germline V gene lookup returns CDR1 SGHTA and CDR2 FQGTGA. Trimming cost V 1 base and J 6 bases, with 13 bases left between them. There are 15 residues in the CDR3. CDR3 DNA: TGTGCCAGCAGCTTAAACATCGGTAAGGGCAATGAGCAGTTCTTC. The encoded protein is CASSLNIGKGNEQFF.

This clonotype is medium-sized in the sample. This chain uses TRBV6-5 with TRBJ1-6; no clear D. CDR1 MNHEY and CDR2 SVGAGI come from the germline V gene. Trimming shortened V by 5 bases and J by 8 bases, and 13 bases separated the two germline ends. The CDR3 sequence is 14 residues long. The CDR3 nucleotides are TGTGCCAGCAGTAGCCACGGACGGGATTCACCCCTCCACTTT. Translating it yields CASSSHGRDSPLHF.